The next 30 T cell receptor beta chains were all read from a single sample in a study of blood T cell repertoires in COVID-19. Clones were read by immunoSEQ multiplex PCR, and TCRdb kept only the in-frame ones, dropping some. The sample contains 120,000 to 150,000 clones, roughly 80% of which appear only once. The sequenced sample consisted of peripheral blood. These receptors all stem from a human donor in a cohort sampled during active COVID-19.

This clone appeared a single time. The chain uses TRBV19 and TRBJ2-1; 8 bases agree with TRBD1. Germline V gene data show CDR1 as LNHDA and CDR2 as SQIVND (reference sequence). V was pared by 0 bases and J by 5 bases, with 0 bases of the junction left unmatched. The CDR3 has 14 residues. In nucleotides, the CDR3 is TGTGCCAGTAGTATAGAGGACAGGGACAATGAGCAGTTCTTC. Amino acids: CASSIEDRDNEQFF.

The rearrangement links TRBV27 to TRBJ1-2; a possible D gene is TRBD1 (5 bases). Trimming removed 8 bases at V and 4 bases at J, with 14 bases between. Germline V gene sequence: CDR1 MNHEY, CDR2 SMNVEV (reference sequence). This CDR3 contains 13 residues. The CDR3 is CASRKRGGYGYTF. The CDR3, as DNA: TGTGCCAGCCGTAAGCGGGGGGGCTATGGCTACACCTTC.

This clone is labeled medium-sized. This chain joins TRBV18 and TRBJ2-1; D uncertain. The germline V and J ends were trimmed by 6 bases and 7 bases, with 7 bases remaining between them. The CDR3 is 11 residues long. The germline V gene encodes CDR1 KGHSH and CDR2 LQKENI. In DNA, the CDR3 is TGTGCCAGCTCGTCAGAAAATGAGCAGTTCTTC. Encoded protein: CASSSENEQFF.

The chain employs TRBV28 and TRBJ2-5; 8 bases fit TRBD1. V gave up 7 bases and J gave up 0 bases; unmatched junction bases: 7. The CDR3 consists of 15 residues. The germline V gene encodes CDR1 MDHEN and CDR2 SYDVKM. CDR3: CASNPGQEYQETQYF. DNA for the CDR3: TGTGCCAGCAATCCGGGACAGGAGTACCAAGAGACCCAGTACTTC.

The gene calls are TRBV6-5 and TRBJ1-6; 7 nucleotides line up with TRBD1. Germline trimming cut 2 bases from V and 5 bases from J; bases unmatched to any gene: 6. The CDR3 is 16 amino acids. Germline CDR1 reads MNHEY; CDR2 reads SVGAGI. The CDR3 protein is CASSYLRDSHNSPLHF. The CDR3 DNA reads TGTGCCAGCAGTTACCTCCGGGACAGTCATAATTCACCCCTCCACTTT.

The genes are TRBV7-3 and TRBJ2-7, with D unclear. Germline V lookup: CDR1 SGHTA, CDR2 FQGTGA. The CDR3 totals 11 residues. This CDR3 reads CASSFSWRPNV. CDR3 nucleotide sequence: TGTGCCAGCAGCTTCTCGTGGCGGCCCAACGTC.

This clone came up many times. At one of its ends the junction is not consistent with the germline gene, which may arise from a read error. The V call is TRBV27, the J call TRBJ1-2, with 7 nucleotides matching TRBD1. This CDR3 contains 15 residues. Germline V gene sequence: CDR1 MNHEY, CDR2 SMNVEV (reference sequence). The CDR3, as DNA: TGTGCCAGCAGCCTGAGGACAGGAATGGCTCACACCTTAATCTTC. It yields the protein CASSLRTGMAHTLIF.

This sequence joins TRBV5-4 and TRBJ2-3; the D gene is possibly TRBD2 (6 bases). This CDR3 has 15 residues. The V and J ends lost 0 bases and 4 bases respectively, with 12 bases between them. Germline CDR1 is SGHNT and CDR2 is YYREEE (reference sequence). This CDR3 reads CASSLGPGEADTQYF. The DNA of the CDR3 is TGTGCCAGCAGCTTGGGTCCGGGGGAGGCAGATACGCAGTATTTT.

CDR3 nucleotide sequence: TGTGCCAGCAGTTACTGGGGAGACAGGGTCTACGAGCAGTACTTC. It is translated as CASSYWGDRVYEQYF. The V call is TRBV6-6, the J call TRBJ2-7; 7 bases map to TRBD1. This CDR3 region has 15 residues. Per the germline V gene, CDR1 is MNHNY and CDR2 is SVGAGI (reference sequence). The trim removed 1 base at V and 3 bases at J, leaving 6 bases unmatched.

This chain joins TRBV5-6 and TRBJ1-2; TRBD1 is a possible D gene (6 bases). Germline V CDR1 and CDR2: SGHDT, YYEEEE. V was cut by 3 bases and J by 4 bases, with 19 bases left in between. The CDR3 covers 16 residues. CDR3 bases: TGTGCCAGCAGCTGGCCCCAGGGGCGCGAGGCCTATGGCTACACCTTC. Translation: CASSWPQGREAYGYTF.

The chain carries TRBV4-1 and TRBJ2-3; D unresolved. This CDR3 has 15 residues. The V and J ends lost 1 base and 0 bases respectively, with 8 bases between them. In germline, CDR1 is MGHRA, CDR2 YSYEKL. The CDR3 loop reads CASSQVGMSTDTQYF. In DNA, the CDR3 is TGCGCCAGCAGCCAAGTTGGCATGAGCACAGATACGCAGTATTTT.

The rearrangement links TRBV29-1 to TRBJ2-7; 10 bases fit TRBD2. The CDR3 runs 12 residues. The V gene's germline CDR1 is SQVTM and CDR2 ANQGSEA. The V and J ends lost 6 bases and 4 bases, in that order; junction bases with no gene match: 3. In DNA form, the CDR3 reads TGCAGCGTCCGGACTAGCGGTTACGAGCAGTACGTC. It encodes CSVRTSGYEQYV.

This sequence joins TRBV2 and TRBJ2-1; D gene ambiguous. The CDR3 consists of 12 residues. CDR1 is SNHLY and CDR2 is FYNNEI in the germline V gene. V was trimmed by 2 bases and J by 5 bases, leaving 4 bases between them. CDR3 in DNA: TGTGCCAGCAGTGAATTTAACAATGAGCAGTTCTTC. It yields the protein CASSEFNNEQFF.

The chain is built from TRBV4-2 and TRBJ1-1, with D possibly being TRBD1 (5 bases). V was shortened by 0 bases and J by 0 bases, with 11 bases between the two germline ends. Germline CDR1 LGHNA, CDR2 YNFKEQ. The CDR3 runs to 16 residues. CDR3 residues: CASSQESAGLNTEAFF. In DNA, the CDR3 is TGTGCCAGCAGCCAAGAGTCGGCAGGGCTGAACACTGAAGCTTTCTTT.

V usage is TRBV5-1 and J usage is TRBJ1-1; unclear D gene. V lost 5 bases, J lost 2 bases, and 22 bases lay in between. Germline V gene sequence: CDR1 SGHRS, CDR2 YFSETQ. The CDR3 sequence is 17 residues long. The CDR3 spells CASSINSVVPGNTEAFF. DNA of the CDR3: TGCGCCAGCAGTATCAATAGCGTGGTCCCGGGAAACACTGAAGCTTTCTTT.

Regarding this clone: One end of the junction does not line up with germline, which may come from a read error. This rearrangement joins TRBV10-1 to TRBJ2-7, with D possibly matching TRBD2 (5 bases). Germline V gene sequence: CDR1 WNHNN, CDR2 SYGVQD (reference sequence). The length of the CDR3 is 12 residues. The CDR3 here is CASREKAREQHF. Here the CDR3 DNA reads TGCGCCAGCAGGGAGAAAGCGAGGGAGCAGCACTTC.

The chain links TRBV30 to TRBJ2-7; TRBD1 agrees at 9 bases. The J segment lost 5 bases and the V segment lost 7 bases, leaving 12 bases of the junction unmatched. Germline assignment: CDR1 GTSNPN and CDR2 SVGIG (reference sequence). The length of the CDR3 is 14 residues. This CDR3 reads CASPLRDRVDEQYF. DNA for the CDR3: TGTGCCTCGCCACTCCGGGACAGGGTCGACGAGCAGTACTTC.

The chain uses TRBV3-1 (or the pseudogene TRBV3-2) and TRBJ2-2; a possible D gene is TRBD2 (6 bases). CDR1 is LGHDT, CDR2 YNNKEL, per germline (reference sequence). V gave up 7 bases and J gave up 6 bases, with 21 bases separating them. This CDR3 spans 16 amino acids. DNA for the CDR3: TGTGCCAGCAACTCTGGGGTCCTATCGGGAGCCGGGGAGCTGTTTTTT. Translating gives CASNSGVLSGAGELFF.

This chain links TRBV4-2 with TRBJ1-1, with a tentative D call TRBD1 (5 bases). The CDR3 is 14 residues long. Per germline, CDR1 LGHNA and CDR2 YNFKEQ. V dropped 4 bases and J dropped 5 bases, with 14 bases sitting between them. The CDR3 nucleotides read TGTGCCAGCAGCCCCCCCAGGGAAAGGACTGAAGCTTTCTTT. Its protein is CASSPPRERTEAFF.

CDR3 protein: CASSEDGRARAQYF. The CDR3 DNA sequence: TGCGCCAGCAGCGAGGACGGCAGGGCTCGGGCCCAGTACTTC. The genes are TRBV5-1 and TRBJ2-5; D possibly corresponds to TRBD1 (5 bases). The CDR3 has 14 amino acids. V was cut by 4 bases and J by 9 bases, with 19 bases left in between. Germline-derived CDR1 and CDR2 are SGHRS and YFSETQ.

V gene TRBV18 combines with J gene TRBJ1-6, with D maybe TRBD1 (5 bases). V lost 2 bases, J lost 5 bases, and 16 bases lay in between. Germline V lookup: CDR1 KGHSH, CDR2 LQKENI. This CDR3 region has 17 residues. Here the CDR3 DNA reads TGTGCCAGCTCACCATCCCAGCAGGGCGCTCATAATTCACCCCTCCACTTT. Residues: CASSPSQQGAHNSPLHF.

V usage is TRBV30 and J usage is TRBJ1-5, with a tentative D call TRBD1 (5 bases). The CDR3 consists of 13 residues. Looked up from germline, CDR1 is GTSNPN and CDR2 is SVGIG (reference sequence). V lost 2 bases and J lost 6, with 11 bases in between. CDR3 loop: CAWSTGDRQPQHF. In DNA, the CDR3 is TGTGCCTGGAGTACAGGCGACCGTCAGCCCCAGCATTTT.

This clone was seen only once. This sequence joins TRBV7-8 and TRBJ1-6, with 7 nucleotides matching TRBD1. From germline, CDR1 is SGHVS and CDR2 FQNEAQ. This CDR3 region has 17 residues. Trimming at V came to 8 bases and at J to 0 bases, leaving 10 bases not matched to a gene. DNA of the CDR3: TGTGCCAGCTCACAAACAGGGGCCAGCTCCTATAATTCACCCCTCCACTTT. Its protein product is CASSQTGASSYNSPLHF.

The CDR3 DNA follows: TGTGCCAGCAGTCCAGTGAACACTGAAGCTTTCTTT. This translates into CASSPVNTEAFF. The rearrangement joins TRBV6-6 to TRBJ1-1; D remains unclear. Germline V gene lookup returns CDR1 MNHNY and CDR2 SVGAGI (reference sequence). The CDR3 covers 12 residues. V was trimmed by 5 bases and J by 0 bases, leaving 4 bases between them.

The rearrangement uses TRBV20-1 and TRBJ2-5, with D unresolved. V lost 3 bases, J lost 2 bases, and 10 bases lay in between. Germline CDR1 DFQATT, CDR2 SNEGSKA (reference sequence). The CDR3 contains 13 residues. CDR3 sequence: CSASSGNQETQYF. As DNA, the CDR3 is TGCAGTGCTAGTTCGGGTAATCAAGAGACCCAGTACTTC.

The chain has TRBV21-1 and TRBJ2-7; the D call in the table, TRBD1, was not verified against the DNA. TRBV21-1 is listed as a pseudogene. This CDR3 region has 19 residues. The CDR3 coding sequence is TGTGCCAGCAGCAAAAGGCCCCTCTCCCACCACAGGGCCCCCTACGAGCAGTACTTC. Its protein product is CASSKRPLSHHRAPYEQYF.

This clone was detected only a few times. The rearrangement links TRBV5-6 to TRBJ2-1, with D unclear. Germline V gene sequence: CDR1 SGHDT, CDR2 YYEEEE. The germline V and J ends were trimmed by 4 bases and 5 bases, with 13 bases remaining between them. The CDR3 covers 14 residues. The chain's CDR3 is CASSRSLINNEQFF. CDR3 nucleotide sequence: TGTGCCAGCAGCCGGTCGTTAATCAACAATGAGCAGTTCTTC.

The CDR3 here is CATSDSTRGLAVHYNEQFF. For the CDR3, the DNA is TGTGCCACCAGTGATTCAACCAGGGGACTAGCGGTGCACTACAATGAGCAGTTCTTC. The chain recombines TRBV24-1 with TRBJ2-1; TRBD2 aligns across 11 bases. The CDR3 consists of 19 residues. CDR1 is KGHDR, CDR2 SFDVKD, per germline. The V gene end was trimmed by 2 bases and the J gene end by 3 bases; junction bases not matched to a gene: 11.

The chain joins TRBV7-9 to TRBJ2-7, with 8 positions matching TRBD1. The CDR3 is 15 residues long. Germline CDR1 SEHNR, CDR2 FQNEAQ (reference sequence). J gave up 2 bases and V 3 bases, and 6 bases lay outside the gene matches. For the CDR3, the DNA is TGTGCCAGCAGCTTGGAACAGGGGGTAACCTACGAGCAGTACTTC. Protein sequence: CASSLEQGVTYEQYF.

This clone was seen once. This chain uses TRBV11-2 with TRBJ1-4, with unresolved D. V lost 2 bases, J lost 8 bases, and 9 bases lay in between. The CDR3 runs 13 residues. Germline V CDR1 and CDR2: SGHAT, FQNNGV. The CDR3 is CASSLRAGEKLFF. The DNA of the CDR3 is TGTGCCAGCAGCTTAAGGGCGGGCGAAAAACTGTTTTTT.